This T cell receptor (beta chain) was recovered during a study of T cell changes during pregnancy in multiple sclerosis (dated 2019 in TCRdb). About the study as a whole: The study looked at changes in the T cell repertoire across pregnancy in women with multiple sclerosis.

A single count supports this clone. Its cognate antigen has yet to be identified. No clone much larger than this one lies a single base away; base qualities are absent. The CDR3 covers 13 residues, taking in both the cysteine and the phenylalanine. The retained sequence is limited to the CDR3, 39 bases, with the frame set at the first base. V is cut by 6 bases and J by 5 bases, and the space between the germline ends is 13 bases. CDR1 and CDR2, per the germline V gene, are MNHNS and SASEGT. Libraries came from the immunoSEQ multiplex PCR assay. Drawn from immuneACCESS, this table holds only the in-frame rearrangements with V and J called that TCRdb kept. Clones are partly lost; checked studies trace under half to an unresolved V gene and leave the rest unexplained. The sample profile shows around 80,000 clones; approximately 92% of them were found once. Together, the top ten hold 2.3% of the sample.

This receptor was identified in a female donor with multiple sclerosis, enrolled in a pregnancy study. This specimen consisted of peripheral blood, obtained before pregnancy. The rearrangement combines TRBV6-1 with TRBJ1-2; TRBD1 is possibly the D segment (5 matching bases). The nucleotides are TGTGCCAGCAGGGTTCGGGGGAAGTATGGCTACACCTTC. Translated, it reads CASRVRGKYGYTF.